This TCR beta chain was profiled in a study of PD-L1 blockade in urothelial cancer. Study-level information: Bladder-origin urothelial cancer in males covered about nine tenths of the roughly 30 patients. Between 0 and 3 prior chemotherapy regimens had been given to patients. The authors examined blood 3 weeks (second dose) and 6 weeks after treatment start.

Repertoires were generated with immunoSEQ multiplex PCR, while TCRdb's copy carries only in-frame clones and drops some. The sample records around 80,000 clones, around 93% being singletons. Turning to this clone: Its antigen is currently unknown.

The study, taken as a whole, reports: TCR clonality was measured in pretreatment peripheral blood. Clonality below the median predicted better survival.

Germline CDR1 and CDR2: MDHEN and SYDVKM. The V end lost 2 bases, the J end lost 10 bases, and 17 bases lay between the germline ends. The CDR3 has 14 residues. The time point denotes: peripheral blood 6 weeks after treatment start. This specimen consisted of PBMCs, obtained around atezolizumab (anti-PD-L1) treatment. The sequence was obtained from a woman older than 75 with urothelial cancer. This sequence joins TRBV28 and TRBJ1-1; D possibly corresponds to TRBD1 (5 bases). The CDR3, as DNA: TGTGCCAGCAGTTTAGGACGGGGGAGGGGAACAGCTTTCTTT. This translates into CASSLGRGRGTAFF.